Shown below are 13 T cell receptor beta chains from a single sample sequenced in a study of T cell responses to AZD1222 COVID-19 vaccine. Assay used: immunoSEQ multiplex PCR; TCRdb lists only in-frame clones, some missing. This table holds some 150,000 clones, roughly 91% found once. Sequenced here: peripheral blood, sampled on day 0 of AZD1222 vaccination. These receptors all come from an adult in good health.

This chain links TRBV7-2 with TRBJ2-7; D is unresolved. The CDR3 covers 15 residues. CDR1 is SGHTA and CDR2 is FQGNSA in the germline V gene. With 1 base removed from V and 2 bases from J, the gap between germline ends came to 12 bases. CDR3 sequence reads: CASSLGLLMTYEQYF. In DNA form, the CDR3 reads TGTGCCAGCAGCTTAGGACTCCTGATGACCTACGAGCAGTACTTC. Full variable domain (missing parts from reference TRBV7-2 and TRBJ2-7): GAGVSQSPSNKVTEKGKDVELRCDPISGHTALYWYRQSLGQGLEFLIYFQGNSAPDKSGLPSDRFSAERTGGSVSTLTIQRTQQEDSAVYLCASSLGLLMTYEQYFGPGTRLTVT.

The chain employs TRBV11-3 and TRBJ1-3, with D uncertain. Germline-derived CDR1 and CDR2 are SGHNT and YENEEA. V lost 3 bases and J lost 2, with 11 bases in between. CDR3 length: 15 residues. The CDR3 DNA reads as TGTGCCAGCAGCTTTGACGAAGACCCTGGAAACACCATATATTTT. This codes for CASSFDEDPGNTIYF.

As DNA, the CDR3 is TGTGCCAGCAGCTTCATTCGGGAGAATGAGCAGTTCTTC. The encoded protein is CASSFIRENEQFF. The rearrangement uses TRBV7-2 and TRBJ2-1; weak D call: TRBD2 (6 bases). Germline V gives CDR1 SGHTA, CDR2 FQGNSA. This CDR3 spans 13 amino acids. Trimming pared 3 bases from V and 7 bases from J, leaving 10 bases between.

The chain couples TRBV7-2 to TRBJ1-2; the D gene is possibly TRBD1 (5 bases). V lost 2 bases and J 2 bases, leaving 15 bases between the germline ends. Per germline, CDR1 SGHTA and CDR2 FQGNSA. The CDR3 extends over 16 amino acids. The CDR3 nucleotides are TGTGCCAGCAGCTTATCCCGACAGACCTCAAACTATGGCTACACCTTC. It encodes CASSLSRQTSNYGYTF.

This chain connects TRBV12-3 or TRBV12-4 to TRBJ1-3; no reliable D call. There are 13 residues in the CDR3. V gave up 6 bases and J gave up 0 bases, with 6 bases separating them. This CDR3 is CASRVSSGNTIYF. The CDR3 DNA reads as TGTGCCAGCAGGGTGAGCTCTGGAAACACCATATATTTT.

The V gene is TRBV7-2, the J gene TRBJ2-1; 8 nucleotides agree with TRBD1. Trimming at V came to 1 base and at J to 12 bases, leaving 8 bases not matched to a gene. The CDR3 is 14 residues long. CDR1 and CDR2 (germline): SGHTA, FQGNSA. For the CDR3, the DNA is TGTGCCAGCAGCTTAGGCAGGGGGCTCTTGTCGCAGTTCTTC. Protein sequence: CASSLGRGLLSQFF.

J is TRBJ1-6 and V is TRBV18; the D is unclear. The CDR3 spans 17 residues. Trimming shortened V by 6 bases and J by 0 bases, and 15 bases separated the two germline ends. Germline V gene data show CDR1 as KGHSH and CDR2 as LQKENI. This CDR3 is CASSPQELSSYNSPLHF. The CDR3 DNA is TGTGCCAGCTCTCCGCAGGAGTTGAGCTCCTATAATTCACCCCTCCACTTT.

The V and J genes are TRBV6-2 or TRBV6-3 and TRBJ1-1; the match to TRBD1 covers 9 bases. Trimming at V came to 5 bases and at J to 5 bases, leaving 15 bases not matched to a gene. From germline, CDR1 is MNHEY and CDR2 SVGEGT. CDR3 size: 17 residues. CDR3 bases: TGTGCCAGCAGTGGACCCCGGACCGACAGGGGGAGAACTGAAGCTTTCTTT. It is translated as CASSGPRTDRGRTEAFF.

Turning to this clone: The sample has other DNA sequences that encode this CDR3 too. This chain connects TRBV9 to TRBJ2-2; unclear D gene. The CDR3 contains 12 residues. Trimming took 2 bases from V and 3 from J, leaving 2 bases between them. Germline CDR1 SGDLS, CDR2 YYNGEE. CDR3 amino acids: CASSVDTGELFF. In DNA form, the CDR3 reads TGTGCCAGCAGCGTCGACACCGGGGAGCTGTTTTTT.

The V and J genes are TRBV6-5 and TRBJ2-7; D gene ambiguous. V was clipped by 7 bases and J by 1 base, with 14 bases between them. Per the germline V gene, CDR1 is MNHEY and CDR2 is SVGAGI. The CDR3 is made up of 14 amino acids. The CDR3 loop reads CASKTLRTSYEQYF. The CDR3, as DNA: TGTGCCAGCAAAACACTAAGAACTTCCTACGAGCAGTACTTC.

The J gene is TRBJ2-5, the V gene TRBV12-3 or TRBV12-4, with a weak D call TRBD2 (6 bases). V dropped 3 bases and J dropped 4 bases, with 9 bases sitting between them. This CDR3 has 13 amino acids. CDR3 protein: CASSFLARETQYF. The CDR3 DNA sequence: TGTGCCAGCAGTTTCCTAGCGCGAGAGACCCAGTACTTC.

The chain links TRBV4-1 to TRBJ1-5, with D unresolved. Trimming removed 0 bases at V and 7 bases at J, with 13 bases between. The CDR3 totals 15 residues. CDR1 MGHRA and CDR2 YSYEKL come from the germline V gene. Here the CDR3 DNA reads TGCGCCAGCAGCCAAGATCAGTCCATTCGACAGCCCCAGCATTTT. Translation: CASSQDQSIRQPQHF.

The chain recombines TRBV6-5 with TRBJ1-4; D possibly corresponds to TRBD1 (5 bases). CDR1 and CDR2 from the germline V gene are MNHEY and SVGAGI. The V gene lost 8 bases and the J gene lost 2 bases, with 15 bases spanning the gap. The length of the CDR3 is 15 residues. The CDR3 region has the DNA TGTGCCAGCGGGACCGGGGTAGGGACTAATGAAAAACTGTTTTTT. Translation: CASGTGVGTNEKLFF.